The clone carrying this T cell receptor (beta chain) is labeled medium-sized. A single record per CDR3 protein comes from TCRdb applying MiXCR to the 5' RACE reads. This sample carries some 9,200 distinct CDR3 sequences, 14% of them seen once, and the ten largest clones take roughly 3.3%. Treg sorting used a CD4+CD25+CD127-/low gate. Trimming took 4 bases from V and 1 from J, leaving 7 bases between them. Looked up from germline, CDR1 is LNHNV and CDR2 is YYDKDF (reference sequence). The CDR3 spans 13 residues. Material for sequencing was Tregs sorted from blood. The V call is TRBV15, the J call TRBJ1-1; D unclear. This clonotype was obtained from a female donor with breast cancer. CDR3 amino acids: CATSNERNTEAFF. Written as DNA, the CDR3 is TGTGCCACCAGCAACGAGAGGAACACTGAAGCTTTCTTT.